The 8 T cell receptor beta chains in this list originate from one sample, sequenced in a study of T cell responses to AZD1222 COVID-19 vaccine. Profiling relied on immunoSEQ multiplex PCR, and the TCRdb table lists in-frame clones only, not all of them. The sample holds 150,000 to 250,000 clones, about 89% seen once. Specimen: peripheral blood, collected 28 days after the second AZD1222 dose. These receptors all come from an adult who received the AZD1222 COVID-19 vaccine.

This clone has a single count. The V and J genes are TRBV5-6 and TRBJ2-3, with 8 bases lining up with TRBD2. Germline assignment: CDR1 SGHDT and CDR2 YYEEEE. The CDR3 has 15 residues. The V and J ends lost 6 bases and 4 bases, in that order; junction bases with no gene match: 10. Here the CDR3 DNA reads TGTGCCAGCACCTGGGGACTAGATTATCCAGATACGCAGTATTTT. Its translation is CASTWGLDYPDTQYF.

The chain links TRBV5-4 to TRBJ1-5, with 7 bases that match TRBD1. CDR1 and CDR2 (germline): SGHNT, YYREEE (reference sequence). After removal of 4 bases from V and 3 bases from J, the junction contained 4 bases not matched to a gene. This CDR3 spans 14 amino acids. The CDR3 loop is CASSTDRANQPQHF. CDR3 sequence (DNA): TGTGCCAGCAGCACTGACAGGGCCAATCAGCCCCAGCATTTT.

The chain uses TRBV5-5 and TRBJ2-1; the D gene is possibly TRBD2 (6 bases). Germline-derived CDR1 and CDR2 are SGHKS and YYEKEE (reference sequence). This CDR3 has 16 amino acids. V dropped 5 bases and J dropped 4 bases, with 19 bases sitting between them. CDR3 in amino acids: CASSPGGWSGYNEQFF. Here the CDR3 DNA reads TGTGCCAGCAGTCCGGGCGGATGGAGCGGGTACAATGAGCAGTTCTTC.

The V call is TRBV24-1, the J call TRBJ1-1, with unresolved D. Between the trimmed V and J ends, which lost 7 bases and 5 bases, there was a span of 16 bases. Germline CDR1 and CDR2: KGHDR and SFDVKD. This CDR3 spans 14 amino acids. The CDR3 region is CATRPRSWATEAFF. CDR3 bases: TGTGCCACCAGGCCCAGGAGTTGGGCGACTGAAGCTTTCTTT.

The chain employs TRBV9 and TRBJ2-2; tentatively, D is TRBD2 (6 bases). The V end lost 0 bases, the J end lost 0 bases, and 9 bases lay between the germline ends. Germline-derived CDR1 and CDR2 are SGDLS and YYNGEE. The CDR3 extends over 16 amino acids. CDR3 amino acids: CASSVGGGTNTGELFF. CDR3 in DNA: TGTGCCAGCAGCGTAGGAGGAGGGACGAACACCGGGGAGCTGTTTTTT.

This clone was seen repeatedly, ten times or more. V and J are TRBV5-1 and TRBJ2-7, with D perhaps matching TRBD1 (6 bases). This CDR3 region has 14 residues. Germline V gene data show CDR1 as SGHRS and CDR2 as YFSETQ. Trimming cost V 4 bases and J 6 bases, with 17 bases left between them. CDR3 loop: CASSVRTANSEQYF. CDR3 in DNA: TGCGCCAGCAGCGTTCGGACAGCTAACTCCGAGCAGTACTTC. Looking up the rest from reference TRBV5-1 and TRBJ2-7 gives the full variable domain: KAGVTQTPRYLIKTRGQQVTLSCSPISGHRSVSWYQQTPGQGLQFLFEYFSETQRNKGNFPGRFSGRQFSNSRSEMNVSTLELGDSALYLCASSVRTANSEQYFGPGTRLTVT.

The chain uses TRBV20-1 and TRBJ2-7, with unresolved D. Looked up from germline, CDR1 is DFQATT and CDR2 is SNEGSKA (reference sequence). There are 10 residues in the CDR3. V was shortened by 3 bases and J by 6 bases, with 6 bases between the two germline ends. Here the CDR3 DNA reads TGCAGTGCTAGTCGTCCCGAGCAGTACTTC. It yields the protein CSASRPEQYF.

This clone was detected only once. The V call is TRBV9, the J call TRBJ2-6; unclear D gene. CDR1 and CDR2 from the germline V gene are SGDLS and YYNGEE. The germline V and J ends were trimmed by 3 bases and 3 bases, with 4 bases remaining between them. This CDR3 is built from 13 residues. The CDR3 DNA reads TGTGCCAGCAGCGGAGGTGGGGCCAACGTCCTGACTTTC. Residues: CASSGGGANVLTF.